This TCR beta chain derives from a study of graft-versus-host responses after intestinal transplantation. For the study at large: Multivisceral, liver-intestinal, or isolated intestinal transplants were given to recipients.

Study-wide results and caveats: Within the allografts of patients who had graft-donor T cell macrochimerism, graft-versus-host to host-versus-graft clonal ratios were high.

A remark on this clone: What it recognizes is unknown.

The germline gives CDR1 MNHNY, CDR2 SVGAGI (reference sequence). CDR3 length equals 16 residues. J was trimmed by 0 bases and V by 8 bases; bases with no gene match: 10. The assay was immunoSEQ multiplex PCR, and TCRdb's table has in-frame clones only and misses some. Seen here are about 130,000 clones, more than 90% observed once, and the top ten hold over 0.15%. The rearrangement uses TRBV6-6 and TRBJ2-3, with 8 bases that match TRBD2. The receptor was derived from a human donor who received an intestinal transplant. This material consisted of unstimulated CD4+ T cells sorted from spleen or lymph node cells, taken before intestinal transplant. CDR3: CASRLRGGTSTDTQYF. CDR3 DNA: TGTGCCAGCCGACTGCGCGGGGGGACTAGCACAGATACGCAGTATTTT.